Shown below are 13 T cell receptor beta chains from a single sample sequenced in a study of T cells in Graves' hyperthyroidism and ophthalmopathy. Authors of the study amplified TCR beta CDR3 regions from RNA transcripts. During a first-round RT-PCR of the TCR CDR3, the HTBI primer set was used. MiXCR, applied by TCRdb to the multiplex PCR reads, yields one record per CDR3 protein. The sample consists of 350,000 to 400,000 distinct CDR3 sequences, around 14% of them appearing once. Sequenced input: blood. These receptors were collected from a woman in her thirties with Graves' hyperthyroidism.

This clonotype was recorded at least ten times. This sequence joins TRBV28 and TRBJ2-7, with D perhaps given as TRBD1 or TRBD2 (5 bases each). Germline CDR1 and CDR2: MDHEN and SYDVKM. Between the trimmed V and J ends, which lost 6 bases and 2 bases, there was a span of 11 bases. This CDR3 is built from 13 residues. CDR3: CASRPGPPYEQYF. The CDR3, as DNA: TGTGCCAGCAGGCCGGGACCCCCCTACGAGCAGTACTTC.

This clonotype was recorded at least ten times. The CDR3 region has the DNA TGTGCCACCCGAGGGACTAGCAGTACAGATACGCAGTATTTT. It codes for CATRGTSSTDTQYF. The V and J genes are TRBV24-1 and TRBJ2-3; 9 positions agree with TRBD2. Per germline, CDR1 KGHDR and CDR2 SFDVKD. This CDR3 spans 14 amino acids. Trimming removed 9 bases from V and 3 bases from J; junction bases left unmatched: 6.

The chain carries TRBV5-1 and TRBJ2-5, with TRBD1 matching over 9 bases. The CDR3 totals 15 residues. V lost 4 bases to trimming and J lost 1 base; unmatched junction nucleotides: 5. The V gene's germline CDR1 is SGHRS and CDR2 YFSETQ. As DNA, the CDR3 is TGCGCCAGCAGCCCAAGGACAGGGGTCCAAGAGACCCAGTACTTC. Translation: CASSPRTGVQETQYF.

This clonotype has a count of ten or more. V usage is TRBV5-6 and J usage is TRBJ1-2, with 8 bases matching TRBD1. V lost 4 bases and J lost 4; bases outside the gene matches: 0. CDR1 SGHDT and CDR2 YYEEEE come from the germline V gene. The CDR3 consists of 12 residues. CDR3 nucleotide sequence: TGTGCCAGCAGCGACAGGGGCTATGGCTACACCTTC. Amino acids: CASSDRGYGYTF.

This chain joins TRBV4-1 and TRBJ1-5, with a possible D match to TRBD1 (6 bases). V shed 6 bases and J shed 0 bases, with 12 bases lying between them. This CDR3 region has 15 residues. Germline CDR1 MGHRA, CDR2 YSYEKL. The CDR3 sequence: CASRGGGNSNQPQHF. CDR3 coding DNA: TGCGCCAGCAGGGGAGGGGGTAATAGCAATCAGCCCCAGCATTTT.

In DNA, the CDR3 is TGCGCCAGCAGCTCCGGGACAGGGGGCGGCACTGAAGCTTTCTTT. It encodes CASSSGTGGGTEAFF. The chain has TRBV5-1 and TRBJ1-1; TRBD1 aligns across 12 bases. V gave up 3 bases and J gave up 4 bases; unmatched junction bases: 4. In germline, CDR1 is SGHRS, CDR2 YFSETQ. The CDR3 has 15 residues.

V is TRBV20-1 and J is TRBJ1-4; 7 bases agree with TRBD1. V shed 6 bases and J 5 bases; nucleotides not matched to a gene: 15. The CDR3 extends over 16 amino acids. Germline CDR1 reads DFQATT; CDR2 reads SNEGSKA (reference sequence). The CDR3 coding sequence is TGCAGTGCCCTACTCGGGACAGCCATCTCGAATGAAAAACTGTTTTTT. It is translated as CSALLGTAISNEKLFF.

This clonotype appeared many times. This chain connects TRBV7-9 to TRBJ2-5; D possibly uses TRBD1 or TRBD2 (5 bases each). The CDR3 runs to 14 residues. V was pared by 5 bases and J by 2 bases, with 12 bases between. Germline CDR1 reads SEHNR; CDR2 reads FQNEAQ (reference sequence). The CDR3 DNA is TGTGCCAGCAGCCCCTCCGGGGCACAAGAGACCCAGTACTTC. Translating it yields CASSPSGAQETQYF. The variable domain in full, with the rest retrieved from reference TRBV7-9 and TRBJ2-5, is DTGVSQNPRHKITKRGQNVTFRCDPISEHNRLYWYRQTLGQGPEFLTYFQNEAQLEKSRLLSDRFSAERPKGSFSTLEIQRTEQGDSAMYLCASSPSGAQETQYFGPGTRLLVL.

This clonotype was detected ten times or more. This chain connects TRBV6-1 to TRBJ2-5, with 9 positions matching TRBD2. Trimming took 2 bases from V and 5 from J; bases not matched to a gene: 12. The CDR3 covers 17 residues. The germline CDR1 and CDR2 sequences are MNHNS and SASEGT. The CDR3 region is CASSEPGVAGAQETQYF. The CDR3 region has the DNA TGTGCCAGCAGTGAACCCGGTGTAGCGGGAGCGCAGGAGACCCAGTACTTC.

This clonotype has at least ten counts. DNA for the CDR3: TGTGCCAGCAGTTTCCGTATCCCGGTACTAGCGGGAGGGCCCCAGGAGACCCAGTACTTC. Translation gives CASSFRIPVLAGGPQETQYF. V usage is TRBV27 and J usage is TRBJ2-5, with TRBD2 matching over 13 bases. V was clipped by 3 bases and J by 5 bases; unmatched bases: 18. The CDR3 sequence is 20 residues long. Germline CDR1 reads MNHEY; CDR2 reads SMNVEV (reference sequence).

This clonotype came up a few times. A read error may be the cause here, since a much bigger clone is one base away. The J gene is TRBJ2-3, the V gene TRBV7-7, with 10 nucleotides matching TRBD1. V shed 5 bases and J 1 base; nucleotides not matched to a gene: 3. CDR3 size: 15 residues. Germline V gene lookup returns CDR1 SSHAT and CDR2 FNYEAQ (reference sequence). The CDR3, as DNA: TGTGCCAGCAGCCGCGGGACAGGGGGCACAGATACGCAGTATTTT. This codes for CASSRGTGGTDTQYF.

This clonotype occurred many times. The genes are TRBV20-1 and TRBJ2-5; TRBD2 matches at 11 bases. The germline V gene has CDR1 DFQATT and CDR2 SNEGSKA (reference sequence). The trim removed 3 bases at V and 2 bases at J, leaving 8 bases unmatched. The CDR3 has 16 amino acids. Here the CDR3 DNA reads TGCAGTGCTAGGCCGACTAGCGGGAAGAATCAAGAGACCCAGTACTTC. Its translation: CSARPTSGKNQETQYF.

In its sample, this clonotype was seen many times. This sequence joins TRBV29-1 and TRBJ2-7; possible D gene TRBD1, 6 bases. The CDR3 is 13 amino acids. Per the germline V gene, CDR1 is SQVTM and CDR2 is ANQGSEA. Trimming removed 7 bases from V and 6 bases from J, with 19 bases in between. The chain's CDR3 is CSAGRQANGEQYF. The CDR3 DNA is TGCAGCGCCGGACGACAGGCGAACGGCGAGCAGTACTTC.